The 11 T cell receptor beta chains below come from one sample, sequenced in a study of metastatic and nonmetastatic thyroid tumors. TCRdb reassembled clones from the PCR reads with MiXCR. The repertoire includes under 45,000 clones, 28% of them detected once, and more than 9% sits in the top ten. Nobody among the patients had been given any treatment before thyroid surgery. The material sequenced was blood. These receptors were obtained from a male donor with papillary thyroid cancer or a benign thyroid nodule (not recorded which). Some clones in this sample may be carry-over from other donors' samples.

The chain employs TRBV20-1 and TRBJ2-3; D is perhaps TRBD1 (6 bases). The germline V gene encodes CDR1 DFQATT and CDR2 SNEGSKA (reference sequence). The CDR3 spans 15 residues. Trimming stripped 6 bases from V and 2 bases from J, with 18 bases between. CDR3: CSAPGGQKFTDTQYF. The CDR3 DNA reads as TGCAGTGCCCCTGGAGGACAGAAATTCACAGATACGCAGTATTTT.

The V and J genes are TRBV7-6 and TRBJ2-3; 13 nucleotides line up with TRBD2. Germline V gene data show CDR1 as SGHVS and CDR2 as FNYEAQ. The V segment lost 2 bases and the J segment 10 bases; nucleotides outside the gene matches: 12. CDR3 length equals 17 residues. The CDR3 spells CASSLTSGGASTVPQYF. In nucleotides, the CDR3 is TGTGCCAGCAGCTTAACTAGCGGGGGGGCTTCGACAGTTCCGCAGTATTTT.

This clone was seen repeatedly, ten times or more. The V call is TRBV7-9, the J call TRBJ2-3; D might be TRBD1 (6 bases). Trimming took off 4 bases at V and 0 bases at J, with 17 bases between the two ends. This CDR3 has 17 residues. Germline V gene sequence: CDR1 SEHNR, CDR2 FQNEAQ (reference sequence). Written as DNA, the CDR3 is TGTGCCAGCAGCTCAAGCCCCAGGGGCCCTAGCACAGATACGCAGTATTTT. This codes for CASSSSPRGPSTDTQYF.

This clone was seen ten or more times. The junction shows a germline mismatch at one end, possibly a read error. This chain uses TRBV5-1 with TRBJ1-6, with D tentatively TRBD1 (5 bases). This CDR3 is built from 14 residues. Germline CDR1 SGHRS, CDR2 YFSETQ. The CDR3, as DNA: TGCGCCAACAGCTTGGAAAGGGGTGGATCACCCCTCCACTTT. It translates to CANSLERGGSPLHF.

This clone was recorded at least ten times. As DNA, the CDR3 is TGTGCCAGCAGCCGGAGGAGGGATGGCTCACCCCTCCACTTT. Protein: CASSRRRDGSPLHF. This chain uses TRBV7-9 with TRBJ1-6; no firm D call. Trimming took 5 bases from V and 10 from J, leaving 15 bases between them. Germline V gene sequence: CDR1 SEHNR, CDR2 FQNEAQ (reference sequence). The CDR3 runs to 14 residues.

Ten or more counts support this clone. The J gene is TRBJ2-5, the V gene TRBV30; 7 nucleotides line up with TRBD1. This CDR3 is built from 12 residues. The V and J ends lost 3 bases and 5 bases, in that order; junction bases with no gene match: 3. The V gene's germline CDR1 is GTSNPN and CDR2 SVGIG (reference sequence). CDR3: CAWSVRGETQYF. The CDR3 DNA is TGTGCCTGGAGCGTCAGGGGGGAGACCCAGTACTTC.

V usage is TRBV12-3 or TRBV12-4 and J usage is TRBJ1-2; D not resolved. The CDR3 is 13 amino acids. V was shortened by 6 bases and J by 2 bases, with 10 bases between the two germline ends. The CDR3 sequence is CASSPNGNYGYTF. CDR3 nucleotide sequence: TGTGCCAGCAGCCCCAACGGAAACTATGGCTACACCTTC.

As concerns this clone: Other DNA sequences in this sample translate to the same CDR3. V is TRBV7-2 and J is TRBJ2-7; D is perhaps TRBD1 (5 bases). V lost 5 bases to trimming and J lost 3 bases, with 11 bases between them. The CDR3 has 13 residues. CDR1 and CDR2 (germline): SGHTA, FQGNSA. Here the CDR3 DNA reads TGTGCCAGCAGCCTACTCCAGGGCTACGAGCAGTACTTC. This encodes CASSLLQGYEQYF.

This clone has at least ten counts. The chain links TRBV20-1 to TRBJ2-3; the D is unclear. Germline CDR1 and CDR2: DFQATT and SNEGSKA (reference sequence). There are 14 residues in the CDR3. V lost 4 bases and J lost 0, with 11 bases in between. The DNA of the CDR3 is TGCAGTGCTAAACCCAGTTTTAGCACAGATACGCAGTATTTT. Amino acids: CSAKPSFSTDTQYF.

The rearrangement links TRBV25-1 to TRBJ1-6, with D perhaps matching TRBD1 (6 bases). This CDR3 has 13 residues. Trimming cost V 4 bases and J 8 bases, with 9 bases left between them. The germline V gene encodes CDR1 MGHDK and CDR2 SYGVNS. This CDR3 reads CASSGRGHSPLHF. The CDR3, as DNA: TGTGCCAGCAGTGGCAGGGGTCATTCACCCCTCCACTTT.

This chain links TRBV6-1 with TRBJ2-7, with 13 bases identical to TRBD2. This CDR3 comprises 16 residues. Germline trimming cut 4 bases from V and 3 bases from J; bases unmatched to any gene: 6. The germline V gene has CDR1 MNHNS and CDR2 SASEGT. CDR3: CASSGHGTSGIYEQYF. The CDR3 nucleotides are TGTGCCAGCAGTGGTCACGGGACTAGCGGGATCTACGAGCAGTACTTC.